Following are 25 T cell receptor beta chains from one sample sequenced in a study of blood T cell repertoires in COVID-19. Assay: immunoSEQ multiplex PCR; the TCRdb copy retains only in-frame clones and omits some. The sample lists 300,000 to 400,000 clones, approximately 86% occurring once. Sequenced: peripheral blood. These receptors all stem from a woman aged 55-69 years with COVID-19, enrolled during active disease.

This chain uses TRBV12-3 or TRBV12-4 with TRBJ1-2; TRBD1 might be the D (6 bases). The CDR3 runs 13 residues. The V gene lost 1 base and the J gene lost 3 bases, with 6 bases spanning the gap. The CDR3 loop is CASSLGQDYGYTF. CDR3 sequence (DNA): TGTGCCAGCAGTTTAGGACAGGACTATGGCTACACCTTC.

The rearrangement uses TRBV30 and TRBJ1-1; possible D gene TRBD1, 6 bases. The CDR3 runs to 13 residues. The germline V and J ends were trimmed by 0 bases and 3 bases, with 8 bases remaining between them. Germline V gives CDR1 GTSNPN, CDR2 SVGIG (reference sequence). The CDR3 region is CAWSVQGDTEAFF. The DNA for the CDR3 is TGTGCCTGGAGTGTACAGGGCGACACTGAAGCTTTCTTT.

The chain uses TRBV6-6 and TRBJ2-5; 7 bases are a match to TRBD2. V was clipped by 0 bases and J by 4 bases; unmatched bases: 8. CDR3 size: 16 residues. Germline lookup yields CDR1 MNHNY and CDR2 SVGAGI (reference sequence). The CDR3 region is CASSYSIAGTLETQYF. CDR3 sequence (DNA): TGTGCCAGCAGTTACTCGATAGCGGGTACTCTAGAGACCCAGTACTTC.

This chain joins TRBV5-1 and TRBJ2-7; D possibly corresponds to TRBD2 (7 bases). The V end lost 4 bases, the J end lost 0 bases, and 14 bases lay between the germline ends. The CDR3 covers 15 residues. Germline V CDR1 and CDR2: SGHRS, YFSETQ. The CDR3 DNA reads TGCGCCAGCAGCAGGGGCGGGGGCCCCTCCTACGAGCAGTACTTC. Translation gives CASSRGGGPSYEQYF.

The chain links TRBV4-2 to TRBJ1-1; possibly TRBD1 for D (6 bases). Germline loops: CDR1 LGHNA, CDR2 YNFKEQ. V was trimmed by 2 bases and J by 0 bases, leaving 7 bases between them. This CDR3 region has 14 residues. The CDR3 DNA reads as TGTGCCAGCAGCCAACAGGGGCTGAACACTGAAGCTTTCTTT. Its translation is CASSQQGLNTEAFF.

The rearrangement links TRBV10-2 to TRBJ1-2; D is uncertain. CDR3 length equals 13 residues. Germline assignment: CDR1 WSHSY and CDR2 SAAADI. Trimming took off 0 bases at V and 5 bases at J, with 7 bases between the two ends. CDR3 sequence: CASSESGRYGYTF. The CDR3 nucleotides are TGCGCCAGCAGTGAGTCCGGGAGGTATGGCTACACCTTC.

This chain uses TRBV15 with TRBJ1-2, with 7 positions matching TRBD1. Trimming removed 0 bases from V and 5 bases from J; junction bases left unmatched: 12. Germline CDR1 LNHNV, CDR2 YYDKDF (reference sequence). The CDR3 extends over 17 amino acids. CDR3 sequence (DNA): TGTGCCACCAGCAGAGATAAGACAGGGAATCGTTATTATGGCTACACCTTC. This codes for CATSRDKTGNRYYGYTF.

CDR3 bases: TGTGCCAGCAGCTCTCCGGGGTTTGCAGATACGCAGTATTTT. It is translated as CASSSPGFADTQYF. This sequence joins TRBV7-2 and TRBJ2-3; maybe TRBD2 (5 bases). V was cut by 4 bases and J by 4 bases, with 12 bases left in between. The CDR3 spans 14 residues. Per the germline V gene, CDR1 is SGHTA and CDR2 is FQGNSA.

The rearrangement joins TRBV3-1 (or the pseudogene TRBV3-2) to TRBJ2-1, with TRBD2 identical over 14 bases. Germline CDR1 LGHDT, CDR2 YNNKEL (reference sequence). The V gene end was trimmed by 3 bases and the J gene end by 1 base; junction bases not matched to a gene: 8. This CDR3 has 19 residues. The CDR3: CASSQPGTSGGGSYNEQFF. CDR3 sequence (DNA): TGTGCCAGCAGCCAGCCCGGGACTAGCGGGGGAGGGTCCTACAATGAGCAGTTCTTC.

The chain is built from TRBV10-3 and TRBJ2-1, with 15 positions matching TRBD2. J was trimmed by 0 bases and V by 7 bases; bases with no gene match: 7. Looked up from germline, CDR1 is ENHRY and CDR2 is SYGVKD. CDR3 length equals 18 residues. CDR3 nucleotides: TGTGCCATCACCAGGACTAGCGGGGGGGCGAGCTCCTACAATGAGCAGTTCTTC. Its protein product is CAITRTSGGASSYNEQFF.

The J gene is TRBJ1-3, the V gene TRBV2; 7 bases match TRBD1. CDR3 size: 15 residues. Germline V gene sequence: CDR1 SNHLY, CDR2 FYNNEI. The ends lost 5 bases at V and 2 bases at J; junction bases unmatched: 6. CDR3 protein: CASSTYRGPGNTIYF. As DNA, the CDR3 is TGTGCCAGCAGTACGTACAGGGGCCCTGGAAACACCATATATTTT. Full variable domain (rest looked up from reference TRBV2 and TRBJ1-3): EPEVTQTPSHQVTQMGQEVILRCVPISNHLYFYWYRQILGQKVEFLVSFYNNEISEKSEIFDDQFSVERPDGSNFTLKIRSTKLEDSAMYFCASSTYRGPGNTIYFGEGSWLTVV.

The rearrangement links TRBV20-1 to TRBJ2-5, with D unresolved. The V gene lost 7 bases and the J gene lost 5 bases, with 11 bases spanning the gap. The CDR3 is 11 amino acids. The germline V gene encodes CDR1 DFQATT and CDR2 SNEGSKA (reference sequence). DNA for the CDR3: TGCAGTGGATCAAACGGGGAGACCCAGTACTTC. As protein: CSGSNGETQYF.

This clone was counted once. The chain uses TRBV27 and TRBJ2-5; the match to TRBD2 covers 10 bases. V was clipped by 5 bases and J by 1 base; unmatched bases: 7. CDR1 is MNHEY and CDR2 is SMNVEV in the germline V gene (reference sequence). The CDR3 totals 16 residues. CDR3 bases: TGTGCCAGCAGTACCGGACTAGCGGAGTTCCAAGAGACCCAGTACTTC. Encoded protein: CASSTGLAEFQETQYF.

The CDR3 spells CASSLDRGNTIYF. The CDR3 nucleotides are TGCGCCAGCAGCTTGGACAGGGGAAACACCATATATTTT. The chain uses TRBV5-1 and TRBJ1-3; possible D gene TRBD1, 5 bases. The CDR3 has 13 residues. Germline CDR1 and CDR2: SGHRS and YFSETQ. V shed 0 bases and J shed 4 bases, with 5 bases lying between them.

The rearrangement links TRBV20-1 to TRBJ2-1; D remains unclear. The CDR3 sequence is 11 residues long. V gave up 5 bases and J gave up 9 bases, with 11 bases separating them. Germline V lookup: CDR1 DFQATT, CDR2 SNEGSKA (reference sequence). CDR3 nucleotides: TGCAGTGCTCCCCTGTATGTTGAGCAGTTCTTC. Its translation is CSAPLYVEQFF.

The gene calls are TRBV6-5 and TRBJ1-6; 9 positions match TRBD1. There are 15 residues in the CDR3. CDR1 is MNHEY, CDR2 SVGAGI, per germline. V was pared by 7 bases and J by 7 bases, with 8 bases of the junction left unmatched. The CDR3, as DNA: TGTGCCAGCAAACCTCGGGACAGGGCGAATTCACCCCTCCACTTT. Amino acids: CASKPRDRANSPLHF.

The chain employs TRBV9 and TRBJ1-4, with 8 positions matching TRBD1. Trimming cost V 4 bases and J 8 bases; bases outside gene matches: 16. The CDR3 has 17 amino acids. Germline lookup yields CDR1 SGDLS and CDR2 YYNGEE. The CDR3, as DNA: TGTGCCAGCAGCCGAGGTCTAGACAGGGGAGGCGAGGAAAAACTGTTTTTT. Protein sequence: CASSRGLDRGGEEKLFF.

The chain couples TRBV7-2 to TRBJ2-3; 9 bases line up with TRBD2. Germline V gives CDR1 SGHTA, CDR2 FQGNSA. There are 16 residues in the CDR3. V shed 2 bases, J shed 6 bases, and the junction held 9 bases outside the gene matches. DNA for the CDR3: TGTGCCAGCAGCTTATTGCGACTAGCGGTTGGGGATACGCAGTATTTT. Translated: CASSLLRLAVGDTQYF.

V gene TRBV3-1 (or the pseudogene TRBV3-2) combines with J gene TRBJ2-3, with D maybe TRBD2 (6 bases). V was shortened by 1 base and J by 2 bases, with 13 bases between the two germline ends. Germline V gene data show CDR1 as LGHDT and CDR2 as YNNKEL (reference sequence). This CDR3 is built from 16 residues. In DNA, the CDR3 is TGTGCCAGCAGCCAAGTTTTCGGGGGACCCACAGATACGCAGTATTTT. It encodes CASSQVFGGPTDTQYF.

CDR3 protein: CASSTTGGGSPLHF. CDR3 coding DNA: TGTGCCAGTAGTACGACAGGGGGCGGATCACCCCTCCACTTT. The chain is built from TRBV19 and TRBJ1-6; 10 bases agree with TRBD1. Looked up from germline, CDR1 is LNHDA and CDR2 is SQIVND (reference sequence). The trim removed 4 bases at V and 10 bases at J, leaving 4 bases unmatched. The CDR3 has 14 amino acids. The full variable domain, completed using reference TRBV19 and TRBJ1-6, is DGGITQSPKYLFRKEGQNVTLSCEQNLNHDAMYWYRQDPGQGLRLIYYSQIVNDFQKGDIAEGYSVSREKKESFPLTVTSAQKNPTAFYLCASSTTGGGSPLHFGNGTRLTVT.

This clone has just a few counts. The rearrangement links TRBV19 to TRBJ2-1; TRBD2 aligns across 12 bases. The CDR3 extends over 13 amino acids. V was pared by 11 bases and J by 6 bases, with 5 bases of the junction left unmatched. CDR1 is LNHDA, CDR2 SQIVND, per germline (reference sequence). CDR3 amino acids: CAVSSGGANEQFF. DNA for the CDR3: TGTGCCGTCTCTAGCGGGGGGGCCAATGAGCAGTTCTTC. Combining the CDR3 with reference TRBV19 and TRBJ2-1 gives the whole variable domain DGGITQSPKYLFRKEGQNVTLSCEQNLNHDAMYWYRQDPGQGLRLIYYSQIVNDFQKGDIAEGYSVSREKKESFPLTVTSAQKNPTAFYLCAVSSGGANEQFFGPGTRLTVL.

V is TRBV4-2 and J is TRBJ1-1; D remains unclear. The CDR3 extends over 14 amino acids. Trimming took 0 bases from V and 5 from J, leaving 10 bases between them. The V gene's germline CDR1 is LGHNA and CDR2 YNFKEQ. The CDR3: CASSQEKGSTEAFF. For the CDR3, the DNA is TGTGCCAGCAGCCAAGAGAAAGGGAGTACTGAAGCTTTCTTT.

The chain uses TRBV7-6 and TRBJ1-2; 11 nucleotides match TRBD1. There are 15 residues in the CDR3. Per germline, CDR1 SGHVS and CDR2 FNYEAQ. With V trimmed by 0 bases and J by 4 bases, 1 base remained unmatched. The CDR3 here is CASSLAGTGGYGYTF. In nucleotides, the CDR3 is TGTGCCAGCAGCTTAGCCGGGACAGGGGGCTATGGCTACACCTTC.

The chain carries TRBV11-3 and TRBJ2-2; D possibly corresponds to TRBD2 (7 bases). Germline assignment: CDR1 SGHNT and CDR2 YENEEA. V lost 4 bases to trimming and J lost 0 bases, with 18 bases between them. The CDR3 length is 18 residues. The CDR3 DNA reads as TGTGCCAGCAGCTCCCTTTGGGGGGGGCCTTCGAACACCGGGGAGCTGTTTTTT. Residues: CASSSLWGGPSNTGELFF.

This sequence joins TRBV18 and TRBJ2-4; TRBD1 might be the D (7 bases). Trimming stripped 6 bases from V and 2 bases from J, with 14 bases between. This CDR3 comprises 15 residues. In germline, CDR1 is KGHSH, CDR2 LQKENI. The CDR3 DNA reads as TGTGCCAGCTCCTCGCAGGGGGGTTCCAAAAACATTCAGTACTTC. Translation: CASSSQGGSKNIQYF.